The 26 T cell receptor beta chains below come from one sample, sequenced in a study of blood T cell repertoires in COVID-19. TCRdb keeps only in-frame clones here, not all; method: immunoSEQ multiplex PCR. The table records about 180,000 clones, about 81% of them present only once. What was sequenced was peripheral blood. These receptors all stem from a woman of 80 years or more with COVID-19, enrolled during active disease.

The chain carries TRBV7-2 and TRBJ2-1, with 8 bases lining up with TRBD2. The length of the CDR3 is 13 residues. CDR1 SGHTA and CDR2 FQGNSA come from the germline V gene. V trimming: 7 bases; J trimming: 8 bases; junction bases outside the gene matches: 7. As DNA, the CDR3 is TGTGCCAGCACCAGGGCGGGGGGCTATGAGCAGTTCTTC. Translated, it gives CASTRAGGYEQFF.

The V and J genes are TRBV5-1 and TRBJ1-1, with D perhaps matching TRBD1 (6 bases). Germline V gene data show CDR1 as SGHRS and CDR2 as YFSETQ. The CDR3 has 15 amino acids. V dropped 4 bases and J dropped 4 bases, with 17 bases sitting between them. The CDR3: CASSALGGISTEAFF. Here the CDR3 DNA reads TGCGCCAGCAGCGCTTTAGGGGGTATAAGCACTGAAGCTTTCTTT.

The V gene is TRBV6-5, the J gene TRBJ2-7; tentatively, D is TRBD2 (6 bases). V lost 1 base and J lost 3, with 7 bases in between. This CDR3 comprises 13 residues. Germline V CDR1 and CDR2: MNHEY, SVGAGI. The CDR3 protein is CASSYLGGYEQYF. The DNA for the CDR3 is TGTGCCAGCAGTTACTTGGGGGGCTACGAGCAGTACTTC.

The rearrangement links TRBV5-4 to TRBJ1-4; 9 bases line up with TRBD1. The V segment lost 4 bases and the J segment 11 bases; nucleotides outside the gene matches: 9. CDR1 and CDR2 from the germline V gene are SGHNT and YYREEE (reference sequence). The CDR3 consists of 14 residues. The CDR3: CASSPGTGFGKLFF. DNA for the CDR3: TGTGCCAGCAGCCCCGGGACAGGGTTTGGCAAACTGTTTTTT.

This clone was seen just once. The J gene is TRBJ1-2, the V gene TRBV5-5, with TRBD1 matching 7 bases. Germline V lookup: CDR1 SGHKS, CDR2 YYEKEE (reference sequence). This CDR3 has 14 amino acids. The V gene end was trimmed by 0 bases and the J gene end by 4 bases; junction bases not matched to a gene: 3. The CDR3 reads CASSLGTGPYGYTF. In DNA form, the CDR3 reads TGTGCCAGCAGCTTGGGGACAGGCCCCTATGGCTACACCTTC.

This chain links TRBV27 with TRBJ2-7, with TRBD1 identical over 7 bases. Per the germline V gene, CDR1 is MNHEY and CDR2 is SMNVEV (reference sequence). V was pared by 3 bases and J by 5 bases, with 10 bases of the junction left unmatched. The CDR3 runs 15 residues. The CDR3 sequence: CASSFTGQWGHEQYF. Here the CDR3 DNA reads TGTGCCAGCAGTTTTACGGGACAGTGGGGCCACGAGCAGTACTTC.

The V and J genes are TRBV14 and TRBJ2-7; possible D gene TRBD2, 6 bases. Trimming cost V 4 bases and J 1 base, with 14 bases left between them. Germline CDR1 is SGHDN and CDR2 is FVKESK. The CDR3 length is 15 residues. CDR3 residues: CASSLLGTSSYEQYF. The CDR3 coding sequence is TGTGCCAGCAGCCTATTGGGGACTTCGTCCTACGAGCAGTACTTC.

This clone was observed once. The V and J genes are TRBV4-1 and TRBJ2-3; 7 positions agree with TRBD1. CDR3 size: 15 residues. Losses at the gene ends were 1 base for V and 6 bases for J; bases not matched to a gene: 7. Germline CDR1 and CDR2: MGHRA and YSYEKL. CDR3: CASSQGTGTVDTQYF. The CDR3 coding sequence is TGCGCCAGCAGCCAAGGGACAGGCACTGTCGATACGCAGTATTTT.

The chain combines TRBV5-4 with TRBJ2-5, with 8 bases identical to TRBD1. Germline V gene lookup returns CDR1 SGHNT and CDR2 YYREEE (reference sequence). The CDR3 extends over 14 amino acids. V dropped 0 bases and J dropped 5; count of bases not matched to a gene: 3. The CDR3 sequence: CASSLEQGAETQYF. The CDR3, as DNA: TGTGCCAGCAGCTTGGAGCAGGGGGCGGAGACCCAGTACTTC.

This sequence joins TRBV5-4 and TRBJ1-1; 7 nucleotides match TRBD1. This CDR3 has 15 amino acids. V lost 1 base, J lost 6 bases, and 9 bases stayed unmatched. Per the germline V gene, CDR1 is SGHNT and CDR2 is YYREEE (reference sequence). The CDR3 is CASSLRGQPRAEAFF. The DNA of the CDR3 is TGTGCCAGCAGCTTGCGGGGACAGCCCCGAGCTGAAGCTTTCTTT.

The chain uses TRBV7-9 and TRBJ2-3; 7 nucleotides match TRBD2. This CDR3 is 18 amino acids long. Germline CDR1 is SEHNR and CDR2 is FQNEAQ (reference sequence). V lost 4 bases and J lost 5; bases outside the gene matches: 18. Here the CDR3 reads CASSSAVPGRKEKDTQYF. Here the CDR3 DNA reads TGTGCCAGCAGCTCAGCCGTACCCGGGAGGAAGGAGAAAGATACGCAGTATTTT.

This rearrangement joins TRBV21-1 to TRBJ2-1; the table's D call of TRBD2 was not tested on the DNA. TRBV21-1 has pseudogene status. CDR3 size: 17 residues. Here the CDR3 reads CASSKVGSDLAYNEQFF. CDR3 DNA sequence: TGTGCCAGCAGCAAAGTGGGTAGCGACCTAGCCTACAATGAGCAGTTCTTC.

The genes are TRBV5-1 and TRBJ2-7, with TRBD1 matching 9 bases. The CDR3 loop spans 12 amino acids. The germline CDR1 and CDR2 sequences are SGHRS and YFSETQ. Losses at the gene ends were 3 bases for V and 6 bases for J; bases not matched to a gene: 1. CDR3 protein: CASSWDRVEQYF. The DNA of the CDR3 is TGCGCCAGCAGCTGGGACAGGGTCGAGCAGTACTTC.

The chain couples TRBV7-6 to TRBJ2-3; D gene unclear. The V gene lost 2 bases and the J gene lost 0 bases, with 9 bases spanning the gap. The germline V gene has CDR1 SGHVS and CDR2 FNYEAQ. The CDR3 has 15 residues. The CDR3 is CASSLMAKSTDTQYF. The CDR3 bases are TGTGCCAGCAGCTTAATGGCCAAAAGCACAGATACGCAGTATTTT.

This clone was seen a handful of times. The chain couples TRBV5-1 to TRBJ2-2; 9 positions match TRBD1. This CDR3 has 18 residues. The V gene end was trimmed by 0 bases and the J gene end by 0 bases; junction bases not matched to a gene: 6. Per germline, CDR1 SGHRS and CDR2 YFSETQ. The CDR3 sequence: CASSLAEDRGPNTGELFF. The DNA for the CDR3 is TGCGCCAGCAGCTTGGCGGAGGACAGGGGACCGAACACCGGGGAGCTGTTTTTT.

This clone has a handful of counts. The chain combines TRBV29-1 with TRBJ2-2; the match to TRBD1 covers 8 bases. The CDR3 length is 13 residues. The germline V gene has CDR1 SQVTM and CDR2 ANQGSEA. J was trimmed by 7 bases and V by 7 bases; bases with no gene match: 8. CDR3 sequence (DNA): TGCAGCGCTCGACCGACAGGGGTCGGGGAGCTGTTTTTT. This encodes CSARPTGVGELFF.

This clone was detected only once. The V and J genes are TRBV19 and TRBJ2-7; the D gene is possibly TRBD1 (6 bases). Germline lookup yields CDR1 LNHDA and CDR2 SQIVND (reference sequence). Trimming left V 4 bases short and J 3 bases short, with 7 bases between. This CDR3 contains 12 residues. Here the CDR3 reads CASSNRDYEQYF. The CDR3 DNA sequence: TGTGCCAGTAGTAACAGGGACTACGAGCAGTACTTC.

The table lists this clone with many counts. The rearrangement uses TRBV5-4 and TRBJ2-7, with 7 bases that match TRBD2. The germline V gene encodes CDR1 SGHNT and CDR2 YYREEE (reference sequence). Germline trimming cut 3 bases from V and 1 base from J; bases unmatched to any gene: 7. The CDR3 consists of 15 residues. The CDR3 nucleotides read TGTGCCAGCAGCTCGACGCGCGGGAGTTCCTACGAGCAGTACTTC. Amino acids: CASSSTRGSSYEQYF.

The genes are TRBV19 and TRBJ2-1, with 11 bases identical to TRBD2. J lost 5 bases, V lost 7 bases, and 10 bases had no gene match. Germline CDR1 is LNHDA and CDR2 is SQIVND (reference sequence). The length of the CDR3 is 16 residues. The CDR3 is CASMRIAGGPNNEQFF. The CDR3 DNA follows: TGTGCCAGTATGAGAATAGCGGGAGGGCCCAACAATGAGCAGTTCTTC.

The chain joins TRBV28 to TRBJ2-6, with 7 bases aligning to TRBD1. This CDR3 is built from 18 residues. The V gene end was trimmed by 2 bases and the J gene end by 0 bases; junction bases not matched to a gene: 7. Germline V gene data show CDR1 as MDHEN and CDR2 as SYDVKM. The DNA for the CDR3 is TGTGCCAGCAGTTTAATGACAGGGCTTCACTCTGGGGCCAACGTCCTGACTTTC. It translates to CASSLMTGLHSGANVLTF.

This clone was found a few times. The J gene is TRBJ1-1, the V gene TRBV12-3 or TRBV12-4, with TRBD1 as a possible D gene (6 bases). This CDR3 spans 13 amino acids. The V end was cut by 6 bases, the J end by 6 bases, with 14 bases between. This chain's CDR3 is CASSRTGLSEAFF. The CDR3 DNA sequence: TGTGCCAGCAGCCGAACAGGGCTTTCTGAAGCTTTCTTT.

V is TRBV3-1 (or the pseudogene TRBV3-2) and J is TRBJ2-3; the match to TRBD1 covers 8 bases. The germline V gene has CDR1 LGHDT and CDR2 YNNKEL (reference sequence). Unmatched junction bases numbered 3, after V lost 3 bases and J lost 4 bases. The CDR3 has 14 residues. The CDR3 sequence: CASSHRGRPDTQYF. CDR3 in DNA: TGTGCCAGCAGCCACAGGGGGCGCCCAGATACGCAGTATTTT.

V gene TRBV7-2 combines with J gene TRBJ2-2; 11 nucleotides agree with TRBD1. The CDR3 sequence is 14 residues long. J was trimmed by 4 bases and V by 10 bases; bases with no gene match: 5. Germline V gene lookup returns CDR1 SGHTA and CDR2 FQGNSA. CDR3 nucleotides: TGTGCCACCAGGGACAGGGGGGCCACCGGGGAGCTGTTTTTT. Residues: CATRDRGATGELFF.

This clone appeared a single time. This rearrangement joins TRBV18 to TRBJ2-3, with 12 bases lining up with TRBD2. V was clipped by 5 bases and J by 6 bases; unmatched bases: 3. Germline lookup yields CDR1 KGHSH and CDR2 LQKENI. This CDR3 spans 14 amino acids. Here the CDR3 DNA reads TGTGCCAGCTCAAGCCTAGCGGGAGGGGATACGCAGTATTTT. As protein: CASSSLAGGDTQYF.

The chain links TRBV3-1 (or the pseudogene TRBV3-2) to TRBJ1-1; D is unresolved. Trimming took 4 bases from V and 3 from J, leaving 9 bases between them. Germline V gene lookup returns CDR1 LGHDT and CDR2 YNNKEL (reference sequence). The CDR3 loop spans 13 amino acids. CDR3 in DNA: TGTGCCAGCAGCCTTGGGCGGGACACTGAAGCTTTCTTT. This sequence encodes CASSLGRDTEAFF.

This clone was counted a few times. The chain joins TRBV29-1 to TRBJ1-2; TRBD1 might be the D (5 bases). CDR1 and CDR2 from the germline V gene are SQVTM and ANQGSEA. The CDR3 spans 13 residues. V dropped 0 bases and J dropped 4 bases, with 9 bases sitting between them. The CDR3 spells CSVEDWGRYGYTF. CDR3 bases: TGCAGCGTTGAAGATTGGGGCCGCTATGGCTACACCTTC.